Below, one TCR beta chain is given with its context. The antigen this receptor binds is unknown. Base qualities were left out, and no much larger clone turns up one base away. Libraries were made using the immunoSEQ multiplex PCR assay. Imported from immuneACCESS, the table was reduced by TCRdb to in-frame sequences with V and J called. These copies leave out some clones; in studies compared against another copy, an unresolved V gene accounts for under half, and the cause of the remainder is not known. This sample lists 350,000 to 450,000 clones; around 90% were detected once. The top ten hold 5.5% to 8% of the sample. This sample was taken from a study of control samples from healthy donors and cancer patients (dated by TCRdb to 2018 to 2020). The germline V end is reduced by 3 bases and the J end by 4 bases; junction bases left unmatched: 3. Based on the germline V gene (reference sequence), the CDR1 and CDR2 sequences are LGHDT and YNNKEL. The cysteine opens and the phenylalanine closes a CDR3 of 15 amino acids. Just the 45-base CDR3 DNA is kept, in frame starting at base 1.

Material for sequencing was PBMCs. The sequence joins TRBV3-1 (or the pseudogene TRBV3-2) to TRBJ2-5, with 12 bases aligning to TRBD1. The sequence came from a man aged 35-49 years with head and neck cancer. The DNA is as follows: TGTGCCAGCAGCCACGGGACAGGGGGCTTAGAGACCCAGTACTTC. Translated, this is CASSHGTGGLETQYF.